Following are 24 T cell receptor beta chains from one sample sequenced in a study of PD-1 blockade in classical Hodgkin lymphoma. Profiled with immunoSEQ multiplex PCR; TCRdb holds only in-frame clones, not every one. This repertoire shows over 10,000 clones, around four fifths found once; its top ten account for 20% to 25%. Every one of the patients relapsed after autologous stem cell transplantation (brentuximab vedotin exposure was variable). The material sequenced was peripheral blood mononuclear cells (PBMCs), taken at baseline. The receptors originated from a human donor with classical Hodgkin lymphoma.

The J gene is TRBJ1-1, the V gene TRBV5-4; D is possibly TRBD1 (5 bases). The V gene lost 4 bases and the J gene lost 6 bases, with 25 bases spanning the gap. Germline-derived CDR1 and CDR2 are SGHNT and YYREEE (reference sequence). The length of the CDR3 is 17 residues. CDR3 protein: CASSKPGRREGDAEAFF. Here the CDR3 DNA reads TGTGCCAGCAGCAAACCGGGACGGCGAGAGGGAGACGCTGAAGCTTTCTTT.

This chain links TRBV4-3 with TRBJ2-3; TRBD2 is a possible D gene (6 bases). The ends were cut back, 1 base at V and 5 bases at J, with 16 bases in the middle. This CDR3 has 16 residues. Looked up from germline, CDR1 is LGHNA and CDR2 is YSLEER. CDR3 DNA: TGCGCCAGCAGCCAAGTTCATACGGGAGAGGGAGATACGCAGTATTTT. Its translation is CASSQVHTGEGDTQYF.

Written as DNA, the CDR3 is TGTGCCAGCAGCTTAGATCTAAGGGCCCAAGAGACCCAGTACTTC. Residues: CASSLDLRAQETQYF. This rearrangement joins TRBV11-2 to TRBJ2-5; D is undetermined. Germline V gene sequence: CDR1 SGHAT, CDR2 FQNNGV. This CDR3 region has 15 residues. V was pared by 0 bases and J by 1 base, with 9 bases between.

CDR3 in DNA: TGTGCCAGCAGCTTAGATCTGGGGCTAAACTCTGGAAACACCATATATTTT. As protein: CASSLDLGLNSGNTIYF. The genes are TRBV11-2 and TRBJ1-3; D is possibly TRBD1 (5 bases). V shed 0 bases and J shed 0 bases, with 12 bases lying between them. Germline V gives CDR1 SGHAT, CDR2 FQNNGV. The CDR3 extends over 17 amino acids.

The chain carries TRBV19 and TRBJ1-2, with D perhaps TRBD1 (6 bases). This CDR3 is 15 amino acids long. The germline V and J ends were trimmed by 7 bases and 10 bases, with 25 bases remaining between them. CDR1 and CDR2 (germline): LNHDA, SQIVND (reference sequence). The CDR3 DNA reads as TGTGCCAGTAATTCGCTGACAGGTCTCCTGCTTGACTACACCTTC. Translating gives CASNSLTGLLLDYTF. The complete variable domain, with remaining parts taken from reference TRBV19 and TRBJ1-2, reads DGGITQSPKYLFRKEGQNVTLSCEQNLNHDAMYWYRQDPGQGLRLIYYSQIVNDFQKGDIAEGYSVSREKKESFPLTVTSAQKNPTAFYLCASNSLTGLLLDYTFGSGTRLTVV.

The gene calls are TRBV28 and TRBJ2-3, with TRBD2 matching over 9 bases. Trimming took 11 bases from V and 2 from J; bases not matched to a gene: 8. This CDR3 has 14 residues. Germline lookup yields CDR1 MDHEN and CDR2 SYDVKM. This chain's CDR3 is CAVLAGAPTDTQYF. The CDR3 region has the DNA TGTGCCGTGTTAGCGGGGGCCCCCACAGATACGCAGTATTTT.

The chain is built from TRBV19 and TRBJ1-6; 8 bases are a match to TRBD1. This CDR3 contains 15 residues. Trimming removed 5 bases from V and 7 bases from J; junction bases left unmatched: 7. Germline-derived CDR1 and CDR2 are LNHDA and SQIVND (reference sequence). The CDR3 loop is CASSSTGGFNSPLHF. CDR3 nucleotide sequence: TGTGCCAGTAGTTCTACAGGGGGTTTCAATTCACCCCTCCACTTT.

V gene TRBV4-3 combines with J gene TRBJ2-1, with 7 bases aligning to TRBD2. The CDR3 loop spans 16 amino acids. Per germline, CDR1 LGHNA and CDR2 YSLEER. V was clipped by 0 bases and J by 4 bases; unmatched bases: 6. CDR3 nucleotides: TGCGCCAGCAGCCAAGACTGGCTAGCGGCGTACAATGAGCAGTTCTTC. Protein: CASSQDWLAAYNEQFF.

Here the CDR3 reads CASSRGDGDTQYF. The CDR3 nucleotides read TGTGCCAGCAGCCGGGGGGACGGAGATACGCAGTATTTT. J is TRBJ2-3 and V is TRBV13, with 7 bases aligning to TRBD2. Unmatched junction bases numbered 4, after V lost 5 bases and J lost 5 bases. The CDR3 is 13 residues long. Germline CDR1 PRHDT, CDR2 FYEKMQ (reference sequence).

The V call is TRBV28, the J call TRBJ1-4, with TRBD1 matching 9 bases. Looked up from germline, CDR1 is MDHEN and CDR2 is SYDVKM. V gave up 2 bases and J gave up 6 bases; unmatched junction bases: 4. This CDR3 has 15 amino acids. The CDR3 loop is CASSLTGGFYEKLFF. The CDR3, as DNA: TGTGCCAGCAGTTTAACAGGGGGCTTTTATGAAAAACTGTTTTTT.

J is TRBJ1-2 and V is TRBV6-9; D unresolved. Trimming took 6 bases from V and 5 from J, leaving 7 bases between them. The CDR3 extends over 11 amino acids. CDR1 is MNHGY and CDR2 is SVAAGI in the germline V gene. The CDR3 bases are TGTGCCAGCAGGAGAGGGTATGGCTACACCTTC. Translation: CASRRGYGYTF.

The rearrangement uses TRBV7-2 and TRBJ2-7; D is possibly TRBD2 (5 bases). CDR3 size: 15 residues. CDR1 is SGHTA, CDR2 FQGNSA, per germline. The V end lost 3 bases, the J end lost 3 bases, and 15 bases lay between the germline ends. This CDR3 is CASSLMAGPLYEQYF. CDR3 nucleotide sequence: TGTGCCAGCAGCTTGATGGCGGGCCCCCTCTACGAGCAGTACTTC.

This chain links TRBV6-5 with TRBJ2-5; 11 nucleotides agree with TRBD1. The CDR3 runs to 14 residues. From germline, CDR1 is MNHEY and CDR2 SVGAGI. V was pared by 1 base and J by 7 bases, with 2 bases of the junction left unmatched. The CDR3 reads CASSYYGTGGTQYF. The CDR3 DNA sequence: TGTGCCAGCAGTTACTATGGGACAGGGGGGACCCAGTACTTC.

This clone was seen only a few times. The rearrangement uses TRBV7-2 and TRBJ1-2, with a possible D match to TRBD1 (6 bases). The germline V gene encodes CDR1 SGHTA and CDR2 FQGNSA. V shed 3 bases and J shed 7 bases, with 12 bases lying between them. CDR3 length: 13 amino acids. The CDR3 sequence is CASSFRTDPGYTF. CDR3 nucleotides: TGTGCCAGCAGCTTTAGGACAGATCCTGGCTACACCTTC.

This chain links TRBV27 with TRBJ1-6; perhaps TRBD1 as D (5 bases). CDR3 size: 16 residues. Trimming left V 2 bases short and J 3 bases short, with 11 bases between. Germline CDR1 and CDR2: MNHEY and SMNVEV (reference sequence). CDR3 loop: CASSLLGPHYNSPLHF. The CDR3 bases are TGTGCCAGCAGTTTACTGGGGCCCCACTATAATTCACCCCTCCACTTT.

This rearrangement joins TRBV4-3 to TRBJ1-2; 7 positions match TRBD1. The V and J ends lost 4 bases and 4 bases, in that order; junction bases with no gene match: 12. CDR1 and CDR2 (germline): LGHNA, YSLEER. The CDR3 runs to 16 residues. The CDR3 DNA is TGCGCCAGCAGCCCGACAGGGTCCAATAAGTTCTATGGCTACACCTTC. Encoded protein: CASSPTGSNKFYGYTF.

This chain uses TRBV4-1 with TRBJ1-2; D is uncertain. Trimming shortened V by 4 bases and J by 6 bases, and 18 bases separated the two germline ends. The V gene's germline CDR1 is MGHRA and CDR2 YSYEKL. The CDR3 runs 15 residues. The CDR3 coding sequence is TGCGCCAGCAGCCCTATATCGGGAAACCGGCATGGCTACACCTTC. Translated, it gives CASSPISGNRHGYTF.

This sequence joins TRBV27 and TRBJ1-6; D is possibly TRBD1 (6 bases). This CDR3 contains 15 residues. CDR1 is MNHEY and CDR2 is SMNVEV in the germline V gene (reference sequence). V lost 3 bases and J lost 8, with 14 bases in between. The CDR3 region has the DNA TGTGCCAGCAGTTTGGCTCCCTCAGGGGATTCACCCCTCCACTTT. Its translation: CASSLAPSGDSPLHF.

V gene TRBV6-1 combines with J gene TRBJ2-3, with no clear D. V lost 1 base to trimming and J lost 6 bases, with 8 bases between them. This CDR3 has 13 amino acids. Germline V gene sequence: CDR1 MNHNS, CDR2 SASEGT. The CDR3 sequence: CASSEGSGDTQYF. The CDR3 bases are TGTGCCAGCAGTGAAGGAAGTGGGGATACGCAGTATTTT.

This clone has only one observation. The chain couples TRBV5-5 to TRBJ1-5; D not certain. Germline V gene lookup returns CDR1 SGHKS and CDR2 YYEKEE (reference sequence). CDR3 length: 14 residues. V lost 0 bases and J lost 5, with 9 bases in between. This chain's CDR3 is CASSLGQVDQPQHF. In DNA, the CDR3 is TGTGCCAGCAGCTTGGGACAAGTGGATCAGCCCCAGCATTTT.

The chain combines TRBV7-8 with TRBJ2-1, with TRBD2 identical over 9 bases. This CDR3 is 14 amino acids long. The germline gives CDR1 SGHVS, CDR2 FQNEAQ. In DNA, the CDR3 is TGTGCAGTAGTAGCGGGAGTTCGTACTAATGAGCAGTTCTTC. Translation gives CAVVAGVRTNEQFF.

CDR3 DNA: TGTGCCAGCTCACTAGGACAGCTGAACACTGAAGCTTTCTTT. It yields the protein CASSLGQLNTEAFF. The chain links TRBV18 to TRBJ1-1; weak D call: TRBD1 (6 bases). The CDR3 is 14 residues long. The germline CDR1 and CDR2 sequences are KGHSH and LQKENI. V shed 4 bases and J shed 0 bases, with 9 bases lying between them.

The rearrangement joins TRBV28 to TRBJ1-1; perhaps TRBD1 as D (5 bases). V was pared by 4 bases and J by 4 bases, with 10 bases between. CDR3 length equals 13 residues. Germline loops: CDR1 MDHEN, CDR2 SYDVKM. CDR3 sequence: CASSSGQTTEAFF. The DNA of the CDR3 is TGTGCCAGCAGTTCCGGACAAACCACTGAAGCTTTCTTT.

The gene calls are TRBV28 and TRBJ1-5, with D possibly matching TRBD1 (6 bases). Looked up from germline, CDR1 is MDHEN and CDR2 is SYDVKM. V lost 5 bases, J lost 4 bases, and 18 bases lay in between. The CDR3 totals 16 residues. The CDR3 DNA follows: TGTGCCAGCAGTATTGGACAGTTCCTCATGAATCAGCCCCAGCATTTT. The encoded protein is CASSIGQFLMNQPQHF.